The rows below give T cell receptor beta chains drawn from one sample of a study of T cells in Graves' hyperthyroidism and ophthalmopathy. TCRdb ran MiXCR on the multiplex PCR reads and lists one entry per CDR3 protein. The sample has under 800,000 distinct CDR3 sequences; 14% are singletons. Sequenced material: blood. Receptors were obtained from a woman in her late teens or twenties with Graves' hyperthyroidism. Each CDR3 is given with its conserved first and last residue. Fields, in order: CDR3 protein, J gene, D gene, V gene, clone size. D genes are given only for firm matches. The listing skips clone size in some rows; elsewhere it reads once, few, many or a size class.

CASSYGNSYEQYF | TRBJ2-7 | - | TRBV6-5 | many
CASSSSTGTNEKLFF | TRBJ1-4 | TRBD1 | TRBV11-3 | few
CASSFGDRSYEQYF | TRBJ2-7 | - | TRBV7-8 | many
CASSFLGDGQFF | TRBJ2-1 | - | TRBV12-3/TRBV12-4 | -
CASMSLAGSEQYF | TRBJ2-7 | TRBD2 | TRBV28 | few
CSVVKGYEQYF | TRBJ2-7 | - | TRBV29-1 | few
CASSYLAGTGAYEQYF | TRBJ2-7 | TRBD1 | TRBV6-1 | -
CASSFDFRDYQETQYF | TRBJ2-5 | - | TRBV28 | many
CASSIGTVSTDTQYF | TRBJ2-3 | TRBD1 | TRBV19 | few
CASSQSPETGAEDTQYF | TRBJ2-3 | TRBD1 | TRBV3-1 | many
CANSLSLAGNSYEQYF | TRBJ2-7 | - | TRBV7-2 | few
CASNAGTFANEQFF | TRBJ2-1 | - | TRBV27 | -
CSGTSEWANEQFF | TRBJ2-1 | - | TRBV29-1 | few
CSARGASGRRNEQFF | TRBJ2-1 | TRBD2 | TRBV20-1 | few
CASSRPGREAFF | TRBJ1-1 | - | TRBV27 | -
CASSERTGHSPLHF | TRBJ1-6 | TRBD1 | TRBV9 | few
CASSAGPFYEQYF | TRBJ2-7 | - | TRBV7-8 | many
CSAREDSNQPQHF | TRBJ1-5 | - | TRBV20-1 | many
CASSISGLREQYF | TRBJ2-7 | - | TRBV19 | -
CAISERASREYEQYF | TRBJ2-7 | - | TRBV10-3 | few
CASSLGPGQYEQYF | TRBJ2-7 | TRBD1 | TRBV7-9 | few
CASSSRAGYSPLHF | TRBJ1-6 | - | TRBV12-3/TRBV12-4 | many
CASNPGYEQYF | TRBJ2-7 | - | TRBV19 | -